This T cell receptor beta chain derives from a study of monozygotic twins with inflammatory bowel disease. This CDR3 comprises 15 residues. Germline V lookup: CDR1 MGHRA, CDR2 YSYEKL. Each sample had eight separate cDNA synthesis reactions. Each CDR3 protein gets one entry in TCRdb, which reprocessed the 5' RACE reads and gives no DNA. This sample lists approximately 150,000 distinct CDR3 sequences; its ten largest clones have around 2.5%. Sequenced sample: blood. The genes are TRBV4-1 and TRBJ1-6. The receptor was derived from a human donor with ulcerative colitis or Crohn's disease, or a healthy co-twin of an affected twin (not recorded which). CDR3: CASSPSEGPRSPLHF.